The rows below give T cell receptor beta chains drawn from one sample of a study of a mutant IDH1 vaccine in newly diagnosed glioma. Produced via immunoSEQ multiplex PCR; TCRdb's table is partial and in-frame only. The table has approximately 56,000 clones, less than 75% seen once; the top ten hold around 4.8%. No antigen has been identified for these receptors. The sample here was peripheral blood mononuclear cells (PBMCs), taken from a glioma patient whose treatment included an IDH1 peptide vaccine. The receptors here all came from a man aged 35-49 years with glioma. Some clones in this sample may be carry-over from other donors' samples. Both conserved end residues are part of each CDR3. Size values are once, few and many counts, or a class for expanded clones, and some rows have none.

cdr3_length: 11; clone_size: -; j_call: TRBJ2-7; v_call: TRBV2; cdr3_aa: CASSPSYEQYF
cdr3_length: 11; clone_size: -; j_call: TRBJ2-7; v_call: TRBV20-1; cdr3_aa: CGATKAHEQYF
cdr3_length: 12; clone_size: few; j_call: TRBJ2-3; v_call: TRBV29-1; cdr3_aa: CSGKGSADTQYF
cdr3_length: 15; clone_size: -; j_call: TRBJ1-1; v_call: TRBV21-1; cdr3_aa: CASSKGGPVNTEAFF
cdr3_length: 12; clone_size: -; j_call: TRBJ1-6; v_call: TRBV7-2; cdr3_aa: CASSRDYSPLHF
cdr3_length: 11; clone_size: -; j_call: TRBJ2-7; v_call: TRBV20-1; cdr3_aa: CSALDVFEQYF
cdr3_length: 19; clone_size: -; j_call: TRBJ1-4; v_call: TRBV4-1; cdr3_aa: CASSQVIGGPAAVNEKLFF
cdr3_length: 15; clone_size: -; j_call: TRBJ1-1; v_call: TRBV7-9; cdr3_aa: CASSLATGMNTEAFF
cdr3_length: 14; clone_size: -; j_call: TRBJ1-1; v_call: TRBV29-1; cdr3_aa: CSVDGPGNAPEAFF
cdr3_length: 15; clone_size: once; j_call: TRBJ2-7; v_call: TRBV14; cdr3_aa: CASSQGSGGTYEQYF
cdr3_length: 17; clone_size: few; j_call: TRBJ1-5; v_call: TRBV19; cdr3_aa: CASSITGGQNSNQPQHF
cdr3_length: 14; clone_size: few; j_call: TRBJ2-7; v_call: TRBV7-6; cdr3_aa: CASSLGQGTYEQYF
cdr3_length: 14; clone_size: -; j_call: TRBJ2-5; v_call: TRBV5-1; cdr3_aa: CASGLRDSKETQYF
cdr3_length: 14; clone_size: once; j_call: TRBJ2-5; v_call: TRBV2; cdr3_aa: CASSTGQGGETQYF
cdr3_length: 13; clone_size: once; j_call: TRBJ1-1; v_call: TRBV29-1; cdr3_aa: CSGVRGGNTEAFF
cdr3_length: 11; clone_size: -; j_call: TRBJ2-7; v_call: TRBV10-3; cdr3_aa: CAISEGYEQYF